One sample yielded the 20 T cell receptor beta chains listed below, sequenced in a study of neurological immune-mediated disorders. Using its own MiXCR run on the 5' RACE reads, TCRdb lists one record per CDR3 protein. The repertoire holds tens of thousands of distinct CDR3 sequences, with 3% to 4% as singletons. The material sequenced was PBMCs. Receptors originate from a middle-aged man with multiple sclerosis.

In its sample, this clonotype was seen many times. This rearrangement joins TRBV20-1 to TRBJ2-5; the D gene is possibly TRBD2 (6 bases). The germline V gene encodes CDR1 DFQATT and CDR2 SNEGSKA (reference sequence). The CDR3 has 13 residues. With 2 bases removed from V and 7 bases from J, the gap between germline ends came to 14 bases. CDR3: CSARPPMRGTQYF. The DNA of the CDR3 is TGCAGTGCTAGACCCCCGATGCGGGGGACCCAGTACTTC.

This clonotype has ten or more counts. The chain carries TRBV5-1 and TRBJ2-6; 7 bases agree with TRBD2. CDR3 length: 19 residues. Germline loops: CDR1 SGHRS, CDR2 YFSETQ. V lost 4 bases and J lost 1; bases outside the gene matches: 14. As DNA, the CDR3 is TGCGCCAGCAGCACCGATCCGGGACTAAGGGGATCTGGGGCCAACGTCCTGACTTTC. Amino acids: CASSTDPGLRGSGANVLTF.

Remarks on this clonotype: A much larger clone lies one base from this, so it may be a read error. The chain recombines TRBV25-1 with TRBJ2-1; D call uncertain. V was pared by 6 bases and J by 4 bases, with 13 bases between. This CDR3 spans 14 amino acids. Germline V CDR1 and CDR2: MGHDK, SYGVNS. This CDR3 reads CASSHSRGYNEQFF. The CDR3 nucleotides read TGTGCCAGCAGCCACAGTCGAGGTTACAATGAGCAGTTCTTC.

Many counts were recorded for this clonotype. The genes are TRBV20-1 and TRBJ2-3, with D unclear. The CDR3 runs 13 residues. The V gene's germline CDR1 is DFQATT and CDR2 SNEGSKA (reference sequence). CDR3 nucleotide sequence: TGCAGCGCCTACTACCAGGTGGCAGATACGCAGTATTTT. Protein sequence: CSAYYQVADTQYF.

This clonotype was recorded many times. J is TRBJ2-7 and V is TRBV12-3 or TRBV12-4, with D unclear. Trimming shortened V by 5 bases and J by 12 bases, and 17 bases separated the two germline ends. CDR3 size: 12 residues. CDR3 protein: CASSPLGYDAYF. In nucleotides, the CDR3 is TGTGCCAGCAGTCCTCTGGGATATGACGCGTACTTC.

This clonotype was recorded many times. CDR3 region: CASSPTTTNEKLFF. The CDR3 region has the DNA TGCGCCAGCAGCCCGACAACAACTAATGAAAAACTGTTTTTT. The chain employs TRBV5-1 and TRBJ1-4; D is unresolved. The length of the CDR3 is 14 residues. Deletions cut 4 bases from V and 0 bases from J, with 7 bases between. CDR1 SGHRS and CDR2 YFSETQ come from the germline V gene.

The sample holds many counts of this clonotype. This CDR3 reads CSVGGKTYYNEQFF. As DNA, the CDR3 is TGCAGCGTTGGAGGCAAAACCTATTACAATGAGCAGTTCTTC. This rearrangement joins TRBV29-1 to TRBJ2-1, with D unresolved. V lost 4 bases and J 4 bases, leaving 14 bases between the germline ends. This CDR3 has 14 residues. Germline CDR1 SQVTM, CDR2 ANQGSEA.

This clonotype was picked up many times. The chain carries TRBV5-1 and TRBJ2-3; D ambiguous. CDR3 size: 14 residues. Germline values: CDR1 SGHRS, CDR2 YFSETQ. V was trimmed by 0 bases and J by 4 bases, leaving 9 bases between them. CDR3 bases: TGCGCCAGCAGCTTGGCCTGGGGTGCAGATACGCAGTATTTT. Translation gives CASSLAWGADTQYF.

Ten or more counts support this clonotype. The chain is built from TRBV12-3 or TRBV12-4 and TRBJ2-1, with D possibly called TRBD1 or TRBD2 (6 bases each). V shed 6 bases and J shed 3 bases, with 18 bases lying between them. There are 16 residues in the CDR3. The CDR3 DNA sequence: TGTGCCAGCAGCCCACCCCTACAGGGAGGCTACAATGAGCAGTTCTTC. It translates to CASSPPLQGGYNEQFF.

This clonotype has ten or more counts. V gene TRBV5-6 combines with J gene TRBJ2-5; 10 positions match TRBD2. The length of the CDR3 is 17 residues. Germline CDR1 reads SGHDT; CDR2 reads YYEEEE. V shed 1 base and J 1 base; nucleotides not matched to a gene: 7. DNA for the CDR3: TGTGCCAGCAGCTTGTTGGTAGCGGGGGGCCTCCAAGAGACCCAGTACTTC. It codes for CASSLLVAGGLQETQYF.

This clonotype was observed many times. The chain joins TRBV7-3 to TRBJ2-2, with D uncertain. Germline V gene data show CDR1 as SGHTA and CDR2 as FQGTGA. Between the trimmed V and J ends, which lost 5 bases and 2 bases, there was a span of 15 bases. The CDR3 loop spans 16 amino acids. The CDR3 is CASSPPLGLNTGELFF. DNA for the CDR3: TGTGCCAGCAGCCCCCCCCTCGGTCTAAACACCGGGGAGCTGTTTTTT. Filled out from reference TRBV7-3 and TRBJ2-2, the complete variable domain reads GAGVSQTPSNKVTEKGKYVELRCDPISGHTALYWYRQSLGQGPEFLIYFQGTGAADDSGLPNDRFFAVRPEGSVSTLKIQRTERGDSAVYLCASSPPLGLNTGELFFGEGSRLTVL.

The sample holds many counts of this clonotype. V is TRBV5-5 and J is TRBJ1-5, with D hard to call. V was clipped by 2 bases and J by 3 bases, with 9 bases between them. The CDR3 is made up of 14 amino acids. Germline CDR1 and CDR2: SGHKS and YYEKEE (reference sequence). The CDR3 DNA follows: TGTGCCAGCAGCTTAGACACCTACAATCAGCCCCAGCATTTT. Translated: CASSLDTYNQPQHF.

The sample holds many counts of this clonotype. This rearrangement joins TRBV24-1 to TRBJ2-7; 9 bases map to TRBD2. V was clipped by 4 bases and J by 5 bases; unmatched bases: 8. This CDR3 has 15 residues. Germline values: CDR1 KGHDR, CDR2 SFDVKD. CDR3 coding DNA: TGTGCCACCAGTGACCCCGTAGCGGGAGACAACGAGCAGTACTTC. Its translation is CATSDPVAGDNEQYF.

This clonotype was detected ten times or more. The J gene is TRBJ2-7, the V gene TRBV27; D gene unclear. Trimming cost V 6 bases and J 6 bases, with 9 bases left between them. This CDR3 is built from 11 residues. Germline CDR1 and CDR2: MNHEY and SMNVEV (reference sequence). In nucleotides, the CDR3 is TGTGCCAGCAGAATCGTTATCGAGCAGTACTTC. Encoded protein: CASRIVIEQYF.

Ten or more counts support this clonotype. The V and J genes are TRBV12-3 or TRBV12-4 and TRBJ2-7, with D tentatively TRBD2 (6 bases). Trimming removed 5 bases from V and 9 bases from J, with 14 bases in between. The CDR3 loop spans 12 amino acids. CDR3: CASSPEGRVQYF. DNA of the CDR3: TGTGCCAGCAGTCCGGAGGGCAGGGTGCAGTACTTC.

There are many counts of this clonotype. This chain links TRBV7-9 with TRBJ1-4; a weak D match, TRBD1 (6 bases). V was cut by 8 bases and J by 5 bases, with 15 bases left in between. The germline V gene encodes CDR1 SEHNR and CDR2 FQNEAQ (reference sequence). There are 14 residues in the CDR3. The CDR3 loop reads CASGKGGPNEKLFF. CDR3 sequence (DNA): TGTGCCAGCGGCAAAGGGGGTCCAAATGAAAAACTGTTTTTT.

This clonotype was seen at least ten times. The rearrangement links TRBV4-1 to TRBJ2-3; D could derive from TRBD1 or TRBD2 (7 bases each). V gave up 0 bases and J gave up 1 base, with 17 bases separating them. CDR3 length equals 18 residues. The germline V gene has CDR1 MGHRA and CDR2 YSYEKL. This CDR3 reads CASSQDLGGGTGTDTQYF. CDR3 nucleotide sequence: TGCGCCAGCAGCCAAGATCTGGGAGGGGGCACGGGCACAGATACGCAGTATTTT.

In this sample, this clonotype turned up a few times. Possible read error: a much larger clone is one base away. Here the CDR3 DNA reads TGCGCCAGCAGCCCCCTAAAATCGTCGAATGAGCAGTTCTTC. This sequence encodes CASSPLKSSNEQFF. The J gene is TRBJ2-1, the V gene TRBV5-1; D remains ambiguous. This CDR3 is 14 amino acids long. Germline V lookup: CDR1 SGHRS, CDR2 YFSETQ. V was trimmed by 4 bases and J by 7 bases, leaving 15 bases between them.

The chain combines TRBV7-9 with TRBJ1-5; TRBD1 agrees at 9 bases. This CDR3 comprises 16 residues. Trimming at V came to 5 bases and at J to 5 bases, leaving 10 bases not matched to a gene. CDR1 is SEHNR and CDR2 is FQNEAQ in the germline V gene (reference sequence). The CDR3 region has the DNA TGTGCCAGCAGCCTGGGACAGGGTGGGGCGGATCAGCCCCAGCATTTT. Translation: CASSLGQGGADQPQHF. The complete variable domain, with remaining parts taken from reference TRBV7-9 and TRBJ1-5, reads DTGVSQNPRHKITKRGQNVTFRCDPISEHNRLYWYRQTLGQGPEFLTYFQNEAQLEKSRLLSDRFSAERPKGSFSTLEIQRTEQGDSAMYLCASSLGQGGADQPQHFGDGTRLSIL.

This clonotype was picked up many times. The genes are TRBV5-5 and TRBJ2-4; D is perhaps TRBD1 or TRBD2 (5 bases each). Trimming took off 4 bases at V and 1 base at J, with 12 bases between the two ends. The CDR3 length is 15 residues. Germline assignment: CDR1 SGHKS and CDR2 YYEKEE (reference sequence). The CDR3 region is CASSGDPGAKNIQYF. The CDR3 bases are TGTGCCAGCAGCGGGGACCCGGGGGCCAAAAACATTCAGTACTTC.